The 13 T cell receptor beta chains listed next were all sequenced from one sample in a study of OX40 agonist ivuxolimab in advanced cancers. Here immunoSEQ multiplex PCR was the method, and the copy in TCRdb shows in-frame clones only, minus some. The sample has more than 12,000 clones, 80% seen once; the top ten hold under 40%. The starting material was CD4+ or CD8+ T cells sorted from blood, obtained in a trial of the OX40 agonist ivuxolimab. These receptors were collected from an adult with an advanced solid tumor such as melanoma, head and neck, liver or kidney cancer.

This CDR3 is CASLSFSNTEAFF. In DNA, the CDR3 is TGTGCCAGCCTCAGCTTTTCGAACACTGAAGCTTTCTTT. The rearrangement uses TRBV28 and TRBJ1-1; D gene unclear. Deletions cut 8 bases from V and 1 base from J, with 11 bases between. This CDR3 contains 13 residues. Germline lookup yields CDR1 MDHEN and CDR2 SYDVKM.

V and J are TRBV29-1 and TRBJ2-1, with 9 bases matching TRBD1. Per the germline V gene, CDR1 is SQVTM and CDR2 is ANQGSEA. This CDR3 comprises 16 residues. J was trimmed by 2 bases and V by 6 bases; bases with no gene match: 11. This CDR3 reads CSVYVLDRGAYNEQFF. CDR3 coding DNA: TGCAGCGTCTACGTTCTTGACAGGGGGGCCTACAATGAGCAGTTCTTC.

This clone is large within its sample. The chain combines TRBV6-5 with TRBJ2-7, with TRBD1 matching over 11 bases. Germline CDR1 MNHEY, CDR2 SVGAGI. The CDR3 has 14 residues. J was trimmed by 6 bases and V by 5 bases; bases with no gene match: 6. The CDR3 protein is CASSLSGTGGEQYF. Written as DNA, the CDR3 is TGTGCCAGCAGTCTCTCCGGGACAGGGGGCGAGCAGTACTTC.

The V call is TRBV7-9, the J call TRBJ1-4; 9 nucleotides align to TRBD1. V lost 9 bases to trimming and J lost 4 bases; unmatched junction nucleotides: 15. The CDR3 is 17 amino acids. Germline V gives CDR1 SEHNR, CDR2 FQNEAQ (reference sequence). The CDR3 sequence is CASSVTGGASINEKLFF. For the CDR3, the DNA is TGTGCCAGTTCGGTAACAGGGGGCGCTTCCATTAATGAAAAACTGTTTTTT.

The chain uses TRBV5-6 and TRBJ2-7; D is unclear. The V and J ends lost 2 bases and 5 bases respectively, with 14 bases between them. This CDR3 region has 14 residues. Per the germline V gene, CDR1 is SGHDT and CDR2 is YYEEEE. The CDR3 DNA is TGTGCCAGCAGCTTAGATGGGTTATTCGACGAGCAGTACTTC. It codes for CASSLDGLFDEQYF.

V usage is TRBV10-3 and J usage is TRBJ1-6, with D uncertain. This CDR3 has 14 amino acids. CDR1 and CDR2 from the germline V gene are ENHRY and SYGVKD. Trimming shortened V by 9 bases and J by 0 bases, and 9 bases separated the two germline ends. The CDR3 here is CAMTSGSYNSPLHF. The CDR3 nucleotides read TGTGCCATGACATCTGGCTCCTATAATTCACCCCTCCACTTT.

In DNA, the CDR3 is TGTGCCAGCAGCAAGACAGGGGGCAACACTGAAGCTTTCTTT. It is translated as CASSKTGGNTEAFF. The chain combines TRBV5-6 with TRBJ1-1; 10 bases line up with TRBD1. Germline V gene lookup returns CDR1 SGHDT and CDR2 YYEEEE. The CDR3 totals 14 residues. The V gene end was trimmed by 4 bases and the J gene end by 2 bases; junction bases not matched to a gene: 2. Looking up the rest from reference TRBV5-6 and TRBJ1-1 gives the full variable domain: DAGVTQSPTHLIKTRGQQVTLRCSPKSGHDTVSWYQQALGQGPQFIFQYYEEEERQRGNFPDRFSGHQFPNYSSELNVNALLLGDSALYLCASSKTGGNTEAFFGQGTRLTVV.

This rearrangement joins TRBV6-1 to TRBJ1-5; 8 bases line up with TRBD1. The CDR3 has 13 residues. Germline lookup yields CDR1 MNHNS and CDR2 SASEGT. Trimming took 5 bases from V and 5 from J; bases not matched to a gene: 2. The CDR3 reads CASSSTGDQPQHF. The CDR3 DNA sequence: TGTGCCAGCAGTTCGACAGGGGATCAGCCCCAGCATTTT.

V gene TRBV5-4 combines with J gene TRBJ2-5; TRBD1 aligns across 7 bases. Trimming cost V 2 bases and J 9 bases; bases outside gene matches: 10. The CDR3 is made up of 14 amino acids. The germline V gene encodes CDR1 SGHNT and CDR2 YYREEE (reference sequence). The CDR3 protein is CASSLRGPAEAQYF. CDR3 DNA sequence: TGTGCCAGCAGCTTAAGGGGGCCGGCGGAGGCCCAGTACTTC.

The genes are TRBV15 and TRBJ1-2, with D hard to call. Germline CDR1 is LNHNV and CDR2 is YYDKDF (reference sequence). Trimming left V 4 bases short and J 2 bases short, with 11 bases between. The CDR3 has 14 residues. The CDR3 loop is CATSTEQTNYGYTF. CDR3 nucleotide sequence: TGTGCCACCAGCACTGAACAGACGAACTATGGCTACACCTTC.

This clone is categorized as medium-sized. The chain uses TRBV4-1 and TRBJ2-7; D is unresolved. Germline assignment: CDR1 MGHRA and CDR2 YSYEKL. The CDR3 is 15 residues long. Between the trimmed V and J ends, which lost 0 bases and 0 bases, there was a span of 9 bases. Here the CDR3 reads CASSQEALSSYEQYF. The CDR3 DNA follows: TGCGCCAGCAGCCAAGAAGCTCTCAGCTCCTACGAGCAGTACTTC.

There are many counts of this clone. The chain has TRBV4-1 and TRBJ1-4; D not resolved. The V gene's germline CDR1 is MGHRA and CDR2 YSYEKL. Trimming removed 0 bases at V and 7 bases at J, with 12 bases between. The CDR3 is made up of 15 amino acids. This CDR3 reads CASSQEPDGREKLFF. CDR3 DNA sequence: TGCGCCAGCAGCCAAGAACCGGACGGGCGTGAAAAACTGTTTTTT.

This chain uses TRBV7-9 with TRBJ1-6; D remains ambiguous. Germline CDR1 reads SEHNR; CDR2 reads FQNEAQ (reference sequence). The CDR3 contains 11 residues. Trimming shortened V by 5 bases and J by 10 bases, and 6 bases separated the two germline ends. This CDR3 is CASSTGSPLHF. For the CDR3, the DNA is TGTGCCAGCAGCACCGGGTCACCCCTCCACTTT.